This T cell receptor beta chain was sequenced in a study of regulatory T cells in long-lasting Graves disease. Overall study findings and caveats: TRBV28, TRBJ1-2 and TRBJ2-5 were segments that persistent disease favored.

As for time point: persistent/refractory GD, antithyroid drugs over 5 years with positive TRAb. Making the TCR library involved RNA that had been extracted from PBMCs. Guidelines of the American Thyroid Association were used to diagnose Graves' disease. Patient provenance is recorded as an endocrinology department in Xi'an, China. CDR3 regions were amplified by Arm-PCR using iRepertoire HTBI primers to build TCR beta libraries. Original methodology: In the combined samples, 62 TRBV and some 14 TRBJ segments were identified. TCRdb passed the multiplex PCR reads through MiXCR, listing each CDR3 protein once. The V and J calls shown here were made by TCRdb, not taken from the authors' results. In the table there are 500,000 to 700,000 distinct CDR3 sequences, 30% of which are singletons. This CDR3 region has 15 residues. The germline V and J ends were trimmed by 6 bases and 1 base, with 13 bases remaining between them. In germline, CDR1 is MNHNS, CDR2 SASEGT.

On this clonotype itself: The antigen remains unidentified.

The chain couples TRBV6-1 to TRBJ1-5; D gene unclear. The sample consisted of peripheral blood mononuclear cells (PBMCs), taken when the disease was refractory, from a patient treated with antithyroid drugs. This TCR was recovered from a female donor with Graves disease. CDR3 nucleotides: TGTGCCAGCAGCAATTCTGGGTGGAGCAATCAGCCCCAGCATTTT. Protein product: CASSNSGWSNQPQHF.